The following is a T cell receptor beta chain sequence with its context. This record belongs to a study of follicular helper T cells after annual influenza vaccination. Study-wide background: Across the 2013-2014, 2014-2015 and 2015-2016 vaccination seasons, some subjects were resampled.

Generated by immunoSEQ multiplex PCR, the TCRdb table keeps only in-frame clones and is missing some. Here the sample spans 11,000 to 15,000 clones, about 83% being singletons. This CDR3 comprises 11 residues. Germline CDR1 reads MDHEN; CDR2 reads SYDVKM. V dropped 5 bases and J dropped 14 bases, with 12 bases sitting between them. Time point given: 2014-2015 season, pre-vaccination. Per time point, 40-100 mL of blood was sampled. The receptor's source is an adult who received the influenza vaccine. The chain combines TRBV28 with TRBJ1-4; possible D gene TRBD1, 5 bases. The sequencing used CXCR5- memory CD4+ T cells sorted from blood, collected on the day of influenza vaccination. The CDR3 DNA reads TGTGCCAGCAGTCTAGGACACGGGCTGTTTTTT. It is translated as CASSLGHGLFF.